This is a list of T cell receptor beta chains from one sample in a study of T cells after yellow fever vaccination. TCRdb redid the calling of the 5' RACE reads with MiXCR, one entry per CDR3 protein. The repertoire consists of over 250,000 distinct CDR3 sequences, with over 3.5% occurring once and the leading ten covering around 24%. The material sequenced was PBMCs, taken 5 days after the yellow fever booster vaccination. These receptors were taken from a man younger than 35 who received the YFV17D yellow fever vaccine. Both conserved end residues are part of each CDR3. A D gene is named only where the DNA matches it firmly. Size is stated for part of the rows, as once, few or many counts, or as a class when the clone is expanded.

d_gene: TRBD2; v_gene: TRBV7-2; abundance: few; j_gene: TRBJ2-5; CDR3nt: TGTGCCAGCAGCTTCTCTGGTAGCGGGGTCGAGACCCAGTACTTC; CDR3aa: CASSFSGSGVETQYF
d_gene: NA; v_gene: TRBV12-3/TRBV12-4; abundance: NA; j_gene: TRBJ2-4; CDR3nt: TGTGCCAGCGTACAGGGCTGGGGAACGAAAAGGGCCGACTTC; CDR3aa: CASVQGWGTKRADF
d_gene: NA; v_gene: TRBV6-2/TRBV6-3; abundance: many; j_gene: TRBJ1-2; CDR3nt: TGTGCCAGCAGCCGAACGCAGGGGACGTGGACTAACTATGGCTACACCTTC; CDR3aa: CASSRTQGTWTNYGYTF
d_gene: NA; v_gene: TRBV4-2; abundance: few; j_gene: TRBJ1-1; CDR3nt: TGTGCCAGCAGCCGCCTCGGCCTCGAGGACACTGAAGCTTTCTTT; CDR3aa: CASSRLGLEDTEAFF
d_gene: NA; v_gene: TRBV4-2; abundance: NA; j_gene: TRBJ2-2; CDR3nt: TGTGCCAGCAGCCAATCTGGCCTCGGGGAGCTGTTTTTT; CDR3aa: CASSQSGLGELFF
d_gene: NA; v_gene: TRBV5-5; abundance: NA; j_gene: TRBJ2-2; CDR3nt: TGTGCCAGCAGCTGGCAGGGCGCGAACACCGGGGAGCTGTTTTTT; CDR3aa: CASSWQGANTGELFF
d_gene: NA; v_gene: TRBV7-9; abundance: many; j_gene: TRBJ1-1; CDR3nt: TGTGCCAGCACCGCCTGGGAGAACACTGAAGCTTTCTTT; CDR3aa: CASTAWENTEAFF
d_gene: NA; v_gene: TRBV7-9; abundance: many; j_gene: TRBJ2-1; CDR3nt: TGTGCCAGCAGCTTTAGGGTCTCGGATGAGCAGTTCTTC; CDR3aa: CASSFRVSDEQFF
d_gene: TRBD1; v_gene: TRBV12-3/TRBV12-4; abundance: NA; j_gene: TRBJ1-1; CDR3nt: TGTGCCAGCAAAACAGGGGCCACTGAAGCTTTCTTT; CDR3aa: CASKTGATEAFF
d_gene: TRBD1; v_gene: TRBV6-6; abundance: NA; j_gene: TRBJ1-1; CDR3nt: TGTGCCAGCAGTGGATCACAGGGGAGAAGGACTGAAGCTTTCTTT; CDR3aa: CASSGSQGRRTEAFF
d_gene: NA; v_gene: TRBV15; abundance: few; j_gene: TRBJ1-1; CDR3nt: TGTGCCACCAGCGGATCGGACACCCGCCTCATCACTGAAGCTTTCTTT; CDR3aa: CATSGSDTRLITEAFF
d_gene: NA; v_gene: TRBV7-3; abundance: few; j_gene: TRBJ2-2; CDR3nt: TGTGCCAGCAGCTCCGCCGGGCGGACCACCGGGGAGCTGTTTTTT; CDR3aa: CASSSAGRTTGELFF
d_gene: TRBD1; v_gene: TRBV7-2; abundance: many; j_gene: TRBJ1-1; CDR3nt: TGTGCCAGCAGCCGCGCGACAGGGTTCACTGAAGCTTTCTTT; CDR3aa: CASSRATGFTEAFF
d_gene: NA; v_gene: TRBV2; abundance: few; j_gene: TRBJ2-5; CDR3nt: TGTGCCAGCAGTGAATCAACAGGGCGGGAAGAGACCCAGTACTTC; CDR3aa: CASSESTGREETQYF
d_gene: TRBD1; v_gene: TRBV6-2/TRBV6-3; abundance: few; j_gene: TRBJ1-1; CDR3nt: TGTGCCAGCAGCCTTACCGGGACAGGGAGCGGGGGCACTGAAGCTTTCTTT; CDR3aa: CASSLTGTGSGGTEAFF
d_gene: NA; v_gene: TRBV6-5; abundance: many; j_gene: TRBJ1-5; CDR3nt: TGTGCCAGCAGTTTCAGGGTCGGCAATCAGCCCCAGCATTTT; CDR3aa: CASSFRVGNQPQHF
d_gene: NA; v_gene: TRBV5-6; abundance: many; j_gene: TRBJ1-5; CDR3nt: TGTGCCAGCAGCTTGGGAGGGTATCAGCCCCAGCATTTT; CDR3aa: CASSLGGYQPQHF
d_gene: NA; v_gene: TRBV6-5; abundance: NA; j_gene: TRBJ2-1; CDR3nt: TGTGCCAGCAGCCCCTGGGTCGGGGTTCAGGATGAGCAGTTCTTC; CDR3aa: CASSPWVGVQDEQFF
d_gene: NA; v_gene: TRBV5-4; abundance: few; j_gene: TRBJ2-7; CDR3nt: TGTGCCAGCAGCCTGAGAGGGGGACACGAGCAGTACTTC; CDR3aa: CASSLRGGHEQYF
d_gene: NA; v_gene: TRBV12-3/TRBV12-4; abundance: NA; j_gene: TRBJ2-5; CDR3nt: TGTGCCAGCAGTTTAGCGCCCATCGGGGTAGGGGAGACCCAGTACTTC; CDR3aa: CASSLAPIGVGETQYF
d_gene: NA; v_gene: TRBV5-5; abundance: NA; j_gene: TRBJ1-5; CDR3nt: TGTGCCAGCAGCTTGTACCCGGAAGAGGCCCAGCATTTT; CDR3aa: CASSLYPEEAQHF
d_gene: NA; v_gene: TRBV5-4; abundance: few; j_gene: TRBJ1-2; CDR3nt: TGTGCCAGCAGCTTGGTTGAGGGGTCGATCTATGGCTACACCTTC; CDR3aa: CASSLVEGSIYGYTF
d_gene: TRBD2; v_gene: TRBV5-1; abundance: few; j_gene: TRBJ2-3; CDR3nt: TGCGCCAGCGCGCCGGGGGAGGGAGGTGATACGCAGTATTTT; CDR3aa: CASAPGEGGDTQYF
d_gene: NA; v_gene: TRBV20-1; abundance: NA; j_gene: TRBJ1-5; CDR3nt: TGCAGTGCTAGCCCCGGGCCCGCGCAGCATTTT; CDR3aa: CSASPGPAQHF
d_gene: NA; v_gene: TRBV6-2/TRBV6-3; abundance: NA; j_gene: TRBJ2-1; CDR3nt: TGTGCCAGCAGTCCTAGACAGGAAACCAATGAGCAGTTCTTC; CDR3aa: CASSPRQETNEQFF
d_gene: TRBD2; v_gene: TRBV5-1; abundance: many; j_gene: TRBJ2-1; CDR3nt: TGCGCCAGCAGCTGGGAGCGGGGGAGCGATGAGCAGTTCTTC; CDR3aa: CASSWERGSDEQFF
d_gene: NA; v_gene: TRBV12-3/TRBV12-4; abundance: few; j_gene: TRBJ1-5; CDR3nt: TGTGCCAGCAGTTCCGGTCAGGCGACTCAGCCCCAGCATTTT; CDR3aa: CASSSGQATQPQHF
d_gene: TRBD2; v_gene: TRBV6-2/TRBV6-3; abundance: many; j_gene: TRBJ2-2; CDR3nt: TGTGCCAGCAGTCAACACCGGGGACTAGCGGGGAACACCGGGGAGCTGTTTTTT; CDR3aa: CASSQHRGLAGNTGELFF
d_gene: NA; v_gene: TRBV5-1; abundance: few; j_gene: TRBJ2-5; CDR3nt: TGCGCCAGCAGCTCCCTGGGCGGTAGCGCAGAGACCCAGTACTTC; CDR3aa: CASSSLGGSAETQYF
d_gene: NA; v_gene: TRBV18; abundance: NA; j_gene: TRBJ1-4; CDR3nt: TGTGCCAGCTCACTCGGAGGGGGGACGCGTAATGAAAAACTGTTTTTT; CDR3aa: CASSLGGGTRNEKLFF
d_gene: TRBD1; v_gene: TRBV20-1; abundance: few; j_gene: TRBJ1-1; CDR3nt: TGCAGTGCTAGGACTATCGCCTACGACAGGGACGCTTTCTTT; CDR3aa: CSARTIAYDRDAFF